A selection of T cell receptor beta chains follows, all from one sample in a study of blood T cell repertoires in COVID-19. This table comes from immunoSEQ multiplex PCR, and its TCRdb copy is limited to in-frame clones, with some not included. The sample has about 100,000 clones; roughly three quarters are singletons. Material for sequencing was peripheral blood. Receptors were obtained from a human donor in a cohort sampled during active COVID-19. Each CDR3 is given with its conserved first and last residue. Each record gives: J gene, V gene, D gene, clone size, CDR3 DNA, CDR3 protein. D genes are given only for firm matches. Clone sizes are given selectively: once, few, many, or a class where the clone is expanded.

TRBJ2-7,TRBV28,TRBD1,few,TGTGCCAGCAGTTCCCCGTCCGGGGACAGGATTAACGAGCAGTACTTC,CASSSPSGDRINEQYF
TRBJ2-4,TRBV19,.,.,TGTGCCAGTAGGAGAGCGGGCCCTGGGGGCAAAAACATTCAGTACTTC,CASRRAGPGGKNIQYF
TRBJ2-3,TRBV5-1,.,.,TGCGCCAGCAGCTTGGATGCAGCGCAAAGCACAGATACGCAGTATTTT,CASSLDAAQSTDTQYF
TRBJ1-4,TRBV5-1,.,.,TGCGCCAGCAGCTTGGATCTAAATGAAAAACTGTTTTTT,CASSLDLNEKLFF
TRBJ1-5,TRBV19,TRBD1,once,TGTGCCACATCGGACAGGGGGCGTCAGCCCCAGCATTTT,CATSDRGRQPQHF
TRBJ2-7,TRBV18,TRBD1,.,TGTGCCAGCTCACCAATGACAGGGGGAGGTGGCGAGCAGTACTTC,CASSPMTGGGGEQYF
TRBJ2-7,TRBV10-1,TRBD2,.,TGCGCCAGCAGGCCCGGGGGGTCAACATACGAGCAGTACTTC,CASRPGGSTYEQYF
TRBJ2-7,TRBV11-1,TRBD2,.,TGTGCCAGCAGCTTCGTGGACCGGGGGGCCTACGAGCAGTACTTC,CASSFVDRGAYEQYF
TRBJ2-5,TRBV19,.,.,TGTGCCAGTAGTATTGCAGGGCAAGAGACCCAGTACTTC,CASSIAGQETQYF
TRBJ2-7,TRBV11-3,.,.,TGTGCCAGCAGCCTAGGGACAGCGGGACCCTACGAGCAGTACTTC,CASSLGTAGPYEQYF
TRBJ2-5,TRBV11-1,TRBD2,.,TGTGCCAGCAGCCCGAGGACTAGCGGTCAAGAGACCCAGTACTTC,CASSPRTSGQETQYF
TRBJ2-2,TRBV4-3,TRBD2,.,TGCGCCAGCAGCCCCTCCGGGACTAGCCCTACTACCGGGGAGCTGTTTTTT,CASSPSGTSPTTGELFF
TRBJ2-1,TRBV4-3,.,.,TGCGCCAGCAGCCAAGCCTTTAGCGGAACCTCCTACAATGAGCAGTTCTTC,CASSQAFSGTSYNEQFF
TRBJ2-1,TRBV13,TRBD2,.,TGTGCCAGCAGCTTCGGCGGGAGAGGTCTCGGTGAGCAGTTCTTC,CASSFGGRGLGEQFF
TRBJ1-1,TRBV7-9,.,once,TGTGCCAGCAGCTCCCGTCGGGACACTGAAGCTTTCTTT,CASSSRRDTEAFF
TRBJ2-1,TRBV10-3,TRBD1,.,TGTGCCATCACCGGACAGGGGGACAATGAGCAGTTCTTC,CAITGQGDNEQFF
TRBJ2-1,TRBV27,TRBD2,.,TGTGCCACAAAGACCTATAGCGGGAGCTTCTACAATGAGCAGTTCTTC,CATKTYSGSFYNEQFF
TRBJ2-1,TRBV11-3,TRBD2,.,TGTGCCAGCAGCCGAGGGACTAGCGGGAGCGATGAGCAGTTCTTC,CASSRGTSGSDEQFF
TRBJ1-1,TRBV2,TRBD1,.,TGTGCCAGCAGCCAACAGGGGGGGAACACTGAAGCTTTCTTT,CASSQQGGNTEAFF
TRBJ1-6,TRBV7-2,.,.,TGTGCCAGCAGCTTAGCGGCAGAAAATTCACCCCTCCACTTT,CASSLAAENSPLHF
TRBJ2-2,TRBV7-9,.,few,TGTGCCAGCAGGGGGCGGTACACCGGGGAGCTGTTTTTT,CASRGRYTGELFF
TRBJ2-2,TRBV7-7,.,few,TGTGCTAGCAGCTTACTAGGATCCGGGGAGCTGTTTTTT,CASSLLGSGELFF
TRBJ2-1,TRBV5-1,TRBD1,.,TGCGCCAGCAGCTTGGGAGATAGACAGGGGGCGGGCAATGAGCAGTTCTTC,CASSLGDRQGAGNEQFF
TRBJ2-3,TRBV19,TRBD1,.,TGTGCCAGTATTGGGACAGGGGATACGCAGTATTTT,CASIGTGDTQYF
TRBJ2-7,TRBV6-5,TRBD1,.,TGTGCCAGCAGTTACTCGAGACAGGGTGGGCTGTACGAGCAGTACTTC,CASSYSRQGGLYEQYF
TRBJ1-1,TRBV19,TRBD1,.,TGTGCCAGTAGTCAGGACAGGGATGACACTGAAGCTTTCTTT,CASSQDRDDTEAFF
TRBJ2-1,TRBV7-8,TRBD2,once,TGTGCCAGCAGCTTACCCCGCAGACTAGCGGGACTCTACAATGAGCAGTTCTTC,CASSLPRRLAGLYNEQFF
TRBJ1-4,TRBV7-9,TRBD1,.,TGTGCCAGCAGCCAAAACAGGGGTGGTGAAAAACTGTTTTTT,CASSQNRGGEKLFF
TRBJ2-7,TRBV5-6,.,.,TGTGCCAGCAGCCAGGACAGATCTACCTACGAGCAGTACTTC,CASSQDRSTYEQYF
TRBJ2-1,TRBV24-1,TRBD2,.,TGTGCCACCCTGGGGGGGACTAGCGGGAGAACCTACAATGAGCAGTTCTTC,CATLGGTSGRTYNEQFF